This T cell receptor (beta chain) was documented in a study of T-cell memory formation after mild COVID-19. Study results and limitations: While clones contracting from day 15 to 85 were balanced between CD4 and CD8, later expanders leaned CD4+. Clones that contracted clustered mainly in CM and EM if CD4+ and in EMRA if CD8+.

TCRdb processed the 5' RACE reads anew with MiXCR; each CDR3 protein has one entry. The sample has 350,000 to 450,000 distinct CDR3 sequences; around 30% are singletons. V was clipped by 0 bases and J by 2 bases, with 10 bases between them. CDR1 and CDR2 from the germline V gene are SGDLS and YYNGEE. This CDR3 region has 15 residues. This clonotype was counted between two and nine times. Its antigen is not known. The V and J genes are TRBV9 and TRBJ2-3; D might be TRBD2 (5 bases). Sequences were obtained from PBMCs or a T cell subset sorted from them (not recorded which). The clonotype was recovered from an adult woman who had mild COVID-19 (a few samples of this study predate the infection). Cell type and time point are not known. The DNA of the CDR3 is TGTGCCAGCAGCGTAGACCCTGACTACACAGATACGCAGTATTTT. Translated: CASSVDPDYTDTQYF.